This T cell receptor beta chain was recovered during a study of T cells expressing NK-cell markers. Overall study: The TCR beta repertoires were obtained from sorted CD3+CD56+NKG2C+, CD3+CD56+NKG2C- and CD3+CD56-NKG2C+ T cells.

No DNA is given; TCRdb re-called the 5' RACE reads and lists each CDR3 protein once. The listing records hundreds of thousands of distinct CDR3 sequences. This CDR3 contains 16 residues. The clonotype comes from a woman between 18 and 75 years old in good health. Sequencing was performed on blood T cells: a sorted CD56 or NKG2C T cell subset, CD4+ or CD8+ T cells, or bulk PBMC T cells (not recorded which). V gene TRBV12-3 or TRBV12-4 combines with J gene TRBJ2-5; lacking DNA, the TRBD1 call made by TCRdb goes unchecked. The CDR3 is CASSLRGGDRGETQYF.